Presented here are 20 T cell receptor beta chains from one specimen sequenced in a study of molecular identifiers for immune sequencing clone quantification. One entry per CDR3 protein, called by TCRdb with MiXCR from the PCR reads. Of 550,000 to 750,000 distinct CDR3 sequences listed, 15% to 20% are singletons. The material sequenced was naive CD8+ T cells from blood, with Jurkat cell RNA spiked in. The subset denotes: FACS-sorted CD8+CD4-CCR7+CD45RA+ naive T cells. The source is a human donor in good health. Some libraries in this study had Jurkat cell RNA spiked in.

A few counts support this clonotype. The chain is built from TRBV6-2 or TRBV6-3 and TRBJ1-2; the match to TRBD1 covers 7 bases. Germline values: CDR1 MNHEY, CDR2 SVGEGT. The CDR3 is 16 amino acids. V trimming: 4 bases; J trimming: 2 bases; junction bases outside the gene matches: 10. CDR3 residues: CASSSVLDRANYGYTF. CDR3 sequence (DNA): TGTGCCAGCAGTTCTGTTCTTGACAGGGCGAACTATGGCTACACCTTC.

This clonotype was seen many times. The rearrangement uses TRBV29-1 and TRBJ1-2; D gene ambiguous. This CDR3 region has 17 residues. Between the trimmed V and J ends, which lost 0 bases and 2 bases, there was a span of 19 bases. Looked up from germline, CDR1 is SQVTM and CDR2 is ANQGSEA. The CDR3 loop is CSVEEYVPAILNYGYTF. The CDR3 nucleotides read TGCAGCGTTGAAGAGTACGTCCCGGCGATTTTAAACTATGGCTACACCTTC.

On this clonotype: A much more abundant neighbour one base away suggests this may be a read error. The chain recombines TRBV4-1 with TRBJ1-6, with a weak D call TRBD1 (5 bases). This CDR3 has 16 amino acids. CDR1 and CDR2 from the germline V gene are MGHRA and YSYEKL. Trimming removed 2 bases at V and 6 bases at J, with 14 bases between. In nucleotides, the CDR3 is TGCGCCAGCAGCCAAAAGCCGGGGCAGGTTAATTCACCCCTCCACTTT. Amino acids: CASSQKPGQVNSPLHF.

Concerning this clonotype itself: At one end the junction does not follow the germline gene, possibly because of a read error. The chain links TRBV28 to TRBJ2-3; D gene unclear. This CDR3 has 13 amino acids. From germline, CDR1 is MDHEN and CDR2 SYDVKM. CDR3 nucleotides: TGTGCCAGCGGTTTATTAGCCCGGGATACGCAGTATTTT. It translates to CASGLLARDTQYF.

This clonotype has a handful of counts. This chain uses TRBV19 with TRBJ1-1, with TRBD1 as a possible D gene (5 bases). From germline, CDR1 is LNHDA and CDR2 SQIVND (reference sequence). The V end was cut by 5 bases, the J end by 1 base, with 17 bases between. This CDR3 region has 16 residues. CDR3 sequence: CASSARTGTWNTEAFF. The CDR3 DNA reads as TGTGCCAGTAGTGCAAGAACCGGGACGTGGAACACTGAAGCTTTCTTT.

This chain connects TRBV2 to TRBJ2-1; maybe TRBD1 (5 bases). This CDR3 spans 14 amino acids. With 2 bases removed from V and 5 bases from J, the gap between germline ends came to 10 bases. The germline gives CDR1 SNHLY, CDR2 FYNNEI. This CDR3 reads CASSEYDSNNEQFF. CDR3 in DNA: TGTGCCAGCAGTGAATACGACAGTAACAATGAGCAGTTCTTC.

This clonotype was counted many times. The genes are TRBV24-1 and TRBJ2-1, with TRBD2 matching 9 bases. The CDR3 has 17 residues. Germline values: CDR1 KGHDR, CDR2 SFDVKD. J lost 8 bases, V lost 5 bases, and 15 bases had no gene match. CDR3 coding DNA: TGTGCCACCAGTGGTCCACCGGGACTAGCCCTCGTCGATGAGCAGTTCTTC. Translated: CATSGPPGLALVDEQFF.

This clonotype was recorded at least ten times. The gene calls are TRBV6-5 and TRBJ2-7; no definite D call. CDR1 is MNHEY and CDR2 is SVGAGI in the germline V gene. The CDR3 has 13 amino acids. The ends were cut back, 4 bases at V and 1 base at J, with 8 bases in the middle. CDR3 in amino acids: CASSSDGSYEQYF. In DNA form, the CDR3 reads TGTGCCAGCAGTTCGGACGGTTCCTACGAGCAGTACTTC.

This clonotype was seen repeatedly, ten times or more. The chain employs TRBV5-1 and TRBJ2-4, with TRBD1 matching 9 bases. Germline assignment: CDR1 SGHRS and CDR2 YFSETQ. Trimming took 5 bases from V and 8 from J; bases not matched to a gene: 8. The CDR3 contains 14 residues. The CDR3 bases are TGCGCCAGCAGAGTACAGGGGGCGCTTGACATTCAGTACTTC. Translating it yields CASRVQGALDIQYF.

The rearrangement uses TRBV27 and TRBJ2-3, with 8 positions matching TRBD2. The CDR3 covers 15 residues. Per the germline V gene, CDR1 is MNHEY and CDR2 is SMNVEV (reference sequence). The junction had 7 bases not matched to a gene; V was cut back by 6 bases and J by 2 bases. The CDR3 region is CASRTGTRHTDTQYF. CDR3 nucleotides: TGTGCCAGCAGGACCGGGACTAGACACACAGATACGCAGTATTTT.

Details on this clonotype: A read error may be the cause here, since a much bigger clone is one base away. This sequence joins TRBV20-1 and TRBJ2-2; TRBD1 or TRBD2 may be the D gene (5 bases each). The V end lost 2 bases, the J end lost 4 bases, and 14 bases lay between the germline ends. Germline-derived CDR1 and CDR2 are DFQATT and SNEGSKA (reference sequence). The CDR3 spans 15 residues. The CDR3 DNA reads as TGCAGTGCTAGACTGGGACGGGGCATCACCGGGGAGCTGTTTTTT. The encoded protein is CSARLGRGITGELFF.

In its sample, this clonotype was seen a few times. This chain connects TRBV27 to TRBJ2-1; 7 positions agree with TRBD1. The CDR3 contains 17 residues. J lost 3 bases, V lost 3 bases, and 11 bases had no gene match. Germline V gene lookup returns CDR1 MNHEY and CDR2 SMNVEV (reference sequence). The DNA of the CDR3 is TGTGCCAGCAGTTTGCTGGCAGGGGGACCGGGCTACAATGAGCAGTTCTTC. Translating it yields CASSLLAGGPGYNEQFF.

As regards this clonotype: A much larger clone is a single base away; this may be a read error. V is TRBV24-1 and J is TRBJ2-1, with unresolved D. This CDR3 is 14 amino acids long. The germline V gene encodes CDR1 KGHDR and CDR2 SFDVKD. This CDR3 reads CATSDSGIYHEQFF. The CDR3 bases are TGTGCCACCAGTGATTCGGGCATCTACCATGAGCAGTTCTTC.

In its sample, this clonotype was seen many times. The chain links TRBV20-1 to TRBJ2-3; 14 bases are a match to TRBD2. The CDR3 is 16 amino acids. Trimming removed 4 bases from V and 5 bases from J; junction bases left unmatched: 8. The V gene's germline CDR1 is DFQATT and CDR2 SNEGSKA (reference sequence). The CDR3 DNA reads as TGCAGTGCTACCGGGACTAGCGGGAGAATTGGAGATACGCAGTATTTT. It translates to CSATGTSGRIGDTQYF.

Turning to this clonotype: An end of the junction does not agree with germline; a read error may underlie this. The rearrangement uses TRBV20-1 and TRBJ2-1; weak D call: TRBD2 (5 bases). CDR1 is DFQATT and CDR2 is SNEGSKA in the germline V gene (reference sequence). The CDR3 extends over 16 amino acids. CDR3 in amino acids: CGARVAFGEYDDEQFF. CDR3 bases: TGCGGTGCTAGAGTGGCGTTTGGGGAGTACGACGATGAGCAGTTCTTC.

At least ten counts were recorded for this clonotype. The V and J genes are TRBV28 and TRBJ2-7; D gene uncertain. This CDR3 is 12 amino acids long. V was clipped by 5 bases and J by 5 bases, with 10 bases between them. Germline V CDR1 and CDR2: MDHEN, SYDVKM. CDR3 in amino acids: CASSPPKHEQYF. The CDR3 region has the DNA TGTGCCAGCAGTCCTCCCAAGCACGAGCAGTACTTC. Filled out from reference TRBV28 and TRBJ2-7, the complete variable domain reads DVKVTQSSRYLVKRTGEKVFLECVQDMDHENMFWYRQDPGLGLRLIYFSYDVKMKEKGDIPEGYSVSREKKERFSLILESASTNQTSMYLCASSPPKHEQYFGPGTRLTVT.

As for this clonotype: A much larger clone is a single base away; this may be a read error. The chain links TRBV27 to TRBJ1-5; D is unresolved. Trimming took 4 bases from V and 5 from J, leaving 21 bases between them. The CDR3 consists of 17 residues. Germline V lookup: CDR1 MNHEY, CDR2 SMNVEV (reference sequence). CDR3 amino acids: CASSSSGDGEGDQPQHF. The CDR3 DNA is TGTGCCAGCAGTTCGTCCGGAGACGGGGAAGGAGATCAGCCCCAGCATTTT.

This clonotype was picked up many times. The chain has TRBV4-3 and TRBJ1-2, with 8 bases matching TRBD1. The CDR3 has 16 residues. Losses at the gene ends were 0 bases for V and 8 bases for J; bases not matched to a gene: 11. CDR1 LGHNA and CDR2 YSLEER come from the germline V gene. CDR3 nucleotides: TGCGCCAGCAGCCAAGATGAGGGGACAGGTTCTTTCGGCTACACCTTC. It yields the protein CASSQDEGTGSFGYTF.

The chain employs TRBV7-9 and TRBJ2-7; 9 nucleotides match TRBD1. The V segment lost 4 bases and the J segment 5 bases; nucleotides outside the gene matches: 9. The CDR3 is 15 amino acids. Per germline, CDR1 SEHNR and CDR2 FQNEAQ (reference sequence). DNA for the CDR3: TGTGCCAGCAGCTCACCGGGACAGGGAAGGCACGAGCAGTACTTC. Amino acids: CASSSPGQGRHEQYF.

This clonotype was seen ten or more times. V gene TRBV7-9 combines with J gene TRBJ1-1; D perhaps matches TRBD1 (5 bases). Germline assignment: CDR1 SEHNR and CDR2 FQNEAQ (reference sequence). This CDR3 is built from 13 residues. Trimming shortened V by 5 bases and J by 3 bases, and 10 bases separated the two germline ends. CDR3 loop: CASSADTYTEAFF. The CDR3 DNA reads as TGTGCCAGCAGCGCGGACACTTACACTGAAGCTTTCTTT.